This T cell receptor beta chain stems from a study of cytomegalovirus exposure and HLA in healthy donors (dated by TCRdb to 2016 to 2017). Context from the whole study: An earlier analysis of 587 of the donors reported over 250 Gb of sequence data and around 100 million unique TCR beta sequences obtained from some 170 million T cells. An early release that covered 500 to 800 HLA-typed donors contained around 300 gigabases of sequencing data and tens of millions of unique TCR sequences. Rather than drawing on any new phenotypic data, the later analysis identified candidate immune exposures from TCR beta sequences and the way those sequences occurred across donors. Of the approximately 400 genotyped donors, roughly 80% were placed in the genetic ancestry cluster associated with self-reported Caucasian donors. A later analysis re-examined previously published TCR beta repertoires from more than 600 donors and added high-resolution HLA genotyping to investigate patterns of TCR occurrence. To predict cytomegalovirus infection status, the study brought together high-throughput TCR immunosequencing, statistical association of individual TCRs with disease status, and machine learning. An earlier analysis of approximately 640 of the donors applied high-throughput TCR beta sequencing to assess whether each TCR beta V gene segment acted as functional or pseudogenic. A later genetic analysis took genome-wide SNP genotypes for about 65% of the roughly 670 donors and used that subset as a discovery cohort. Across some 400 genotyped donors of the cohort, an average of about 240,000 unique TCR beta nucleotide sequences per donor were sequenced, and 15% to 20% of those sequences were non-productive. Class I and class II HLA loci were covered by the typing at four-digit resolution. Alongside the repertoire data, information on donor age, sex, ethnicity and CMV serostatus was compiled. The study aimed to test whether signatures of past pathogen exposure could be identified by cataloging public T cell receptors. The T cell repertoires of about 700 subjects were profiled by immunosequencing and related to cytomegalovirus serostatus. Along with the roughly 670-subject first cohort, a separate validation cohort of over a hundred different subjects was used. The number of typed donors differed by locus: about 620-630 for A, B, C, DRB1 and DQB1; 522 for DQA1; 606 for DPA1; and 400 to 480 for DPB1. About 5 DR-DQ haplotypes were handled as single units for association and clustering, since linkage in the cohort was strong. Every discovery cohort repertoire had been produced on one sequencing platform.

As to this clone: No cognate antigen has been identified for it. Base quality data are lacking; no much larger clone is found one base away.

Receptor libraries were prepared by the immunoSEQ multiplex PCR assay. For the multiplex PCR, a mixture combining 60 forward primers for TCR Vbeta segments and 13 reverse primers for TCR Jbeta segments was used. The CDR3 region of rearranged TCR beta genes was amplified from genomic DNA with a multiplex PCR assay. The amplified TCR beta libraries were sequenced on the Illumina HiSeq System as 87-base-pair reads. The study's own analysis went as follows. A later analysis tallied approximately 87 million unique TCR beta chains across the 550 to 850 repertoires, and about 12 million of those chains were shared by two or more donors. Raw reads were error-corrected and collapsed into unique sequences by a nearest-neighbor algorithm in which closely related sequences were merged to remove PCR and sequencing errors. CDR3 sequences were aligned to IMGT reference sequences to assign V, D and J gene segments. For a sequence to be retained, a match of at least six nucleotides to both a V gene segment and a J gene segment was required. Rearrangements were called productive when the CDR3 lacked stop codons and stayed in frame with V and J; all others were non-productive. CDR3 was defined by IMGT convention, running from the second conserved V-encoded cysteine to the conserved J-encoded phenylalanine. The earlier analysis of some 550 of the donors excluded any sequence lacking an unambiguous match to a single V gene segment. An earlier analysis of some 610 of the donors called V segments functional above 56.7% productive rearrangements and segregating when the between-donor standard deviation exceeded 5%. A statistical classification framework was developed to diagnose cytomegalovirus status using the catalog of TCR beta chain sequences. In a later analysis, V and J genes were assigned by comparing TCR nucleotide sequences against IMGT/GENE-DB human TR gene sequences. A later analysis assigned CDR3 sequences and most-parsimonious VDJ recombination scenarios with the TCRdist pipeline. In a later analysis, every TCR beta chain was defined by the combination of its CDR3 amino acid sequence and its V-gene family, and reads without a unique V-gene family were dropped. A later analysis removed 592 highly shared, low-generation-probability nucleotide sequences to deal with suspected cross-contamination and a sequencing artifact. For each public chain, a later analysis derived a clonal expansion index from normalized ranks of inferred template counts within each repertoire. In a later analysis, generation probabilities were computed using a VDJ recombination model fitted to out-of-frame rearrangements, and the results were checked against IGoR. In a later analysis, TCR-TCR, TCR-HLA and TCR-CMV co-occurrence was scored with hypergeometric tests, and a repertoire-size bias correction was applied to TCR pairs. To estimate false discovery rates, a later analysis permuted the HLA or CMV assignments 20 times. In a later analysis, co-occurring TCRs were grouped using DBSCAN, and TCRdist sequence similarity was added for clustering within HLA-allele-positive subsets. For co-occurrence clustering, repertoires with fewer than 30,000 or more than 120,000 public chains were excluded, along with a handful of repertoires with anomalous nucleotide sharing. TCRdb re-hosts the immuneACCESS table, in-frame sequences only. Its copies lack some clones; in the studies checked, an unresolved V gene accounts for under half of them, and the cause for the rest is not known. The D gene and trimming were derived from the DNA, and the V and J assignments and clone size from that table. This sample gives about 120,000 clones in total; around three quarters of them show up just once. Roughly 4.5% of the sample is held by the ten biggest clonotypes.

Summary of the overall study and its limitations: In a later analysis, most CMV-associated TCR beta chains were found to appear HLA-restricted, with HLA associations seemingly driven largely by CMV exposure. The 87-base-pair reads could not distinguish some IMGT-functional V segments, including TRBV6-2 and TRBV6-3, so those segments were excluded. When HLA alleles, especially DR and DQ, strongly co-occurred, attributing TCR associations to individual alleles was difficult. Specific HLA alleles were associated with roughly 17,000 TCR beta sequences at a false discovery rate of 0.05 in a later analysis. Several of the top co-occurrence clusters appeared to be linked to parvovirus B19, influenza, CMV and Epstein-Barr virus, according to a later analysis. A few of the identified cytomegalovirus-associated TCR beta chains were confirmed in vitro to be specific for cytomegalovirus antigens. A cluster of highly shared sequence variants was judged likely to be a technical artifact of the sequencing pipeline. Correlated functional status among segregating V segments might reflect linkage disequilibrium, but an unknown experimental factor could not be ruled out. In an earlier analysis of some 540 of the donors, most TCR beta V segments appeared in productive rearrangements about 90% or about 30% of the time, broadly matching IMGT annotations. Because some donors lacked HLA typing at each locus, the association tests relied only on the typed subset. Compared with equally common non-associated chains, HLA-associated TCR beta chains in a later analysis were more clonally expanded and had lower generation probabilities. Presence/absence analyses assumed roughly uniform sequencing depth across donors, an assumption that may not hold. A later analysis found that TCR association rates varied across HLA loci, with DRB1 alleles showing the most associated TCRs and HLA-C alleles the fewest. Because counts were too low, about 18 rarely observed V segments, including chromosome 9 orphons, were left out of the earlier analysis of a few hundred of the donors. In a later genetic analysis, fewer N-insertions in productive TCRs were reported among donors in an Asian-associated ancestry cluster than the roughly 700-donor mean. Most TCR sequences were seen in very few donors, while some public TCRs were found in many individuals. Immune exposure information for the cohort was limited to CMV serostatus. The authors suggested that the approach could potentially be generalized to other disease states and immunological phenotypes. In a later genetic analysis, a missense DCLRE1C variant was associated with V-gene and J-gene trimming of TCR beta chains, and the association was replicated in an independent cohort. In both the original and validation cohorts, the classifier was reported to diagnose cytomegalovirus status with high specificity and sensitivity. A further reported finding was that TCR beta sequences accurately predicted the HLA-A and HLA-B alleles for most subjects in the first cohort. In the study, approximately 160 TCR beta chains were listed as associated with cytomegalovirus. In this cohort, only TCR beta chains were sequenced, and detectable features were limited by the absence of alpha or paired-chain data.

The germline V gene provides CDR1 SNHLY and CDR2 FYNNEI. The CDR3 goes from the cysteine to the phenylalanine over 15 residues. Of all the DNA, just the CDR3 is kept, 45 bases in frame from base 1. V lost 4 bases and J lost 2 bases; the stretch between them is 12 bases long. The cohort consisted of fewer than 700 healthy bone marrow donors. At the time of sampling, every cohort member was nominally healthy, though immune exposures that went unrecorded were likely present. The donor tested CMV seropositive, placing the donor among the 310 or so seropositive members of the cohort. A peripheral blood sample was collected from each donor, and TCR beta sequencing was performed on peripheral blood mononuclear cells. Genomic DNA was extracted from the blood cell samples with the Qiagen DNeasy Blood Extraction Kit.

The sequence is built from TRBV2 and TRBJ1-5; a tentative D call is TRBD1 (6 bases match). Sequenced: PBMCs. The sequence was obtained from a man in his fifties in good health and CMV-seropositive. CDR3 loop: CASSGTVLGNQPQHF. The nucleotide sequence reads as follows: TGTGCCAGCAGTGGGACAGTTCTTGGCAATCAGCCCCAGCATTTT.